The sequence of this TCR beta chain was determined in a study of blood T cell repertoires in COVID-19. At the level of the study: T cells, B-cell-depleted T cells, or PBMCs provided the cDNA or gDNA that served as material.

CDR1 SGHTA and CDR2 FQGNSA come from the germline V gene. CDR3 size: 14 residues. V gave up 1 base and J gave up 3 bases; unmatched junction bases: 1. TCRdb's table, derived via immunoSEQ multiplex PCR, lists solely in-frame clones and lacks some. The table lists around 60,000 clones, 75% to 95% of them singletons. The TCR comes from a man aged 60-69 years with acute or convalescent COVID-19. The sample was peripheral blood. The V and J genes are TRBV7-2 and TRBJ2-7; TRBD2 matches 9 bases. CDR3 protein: CASSLGLAVYEQYF. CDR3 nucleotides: TGTGCCAGCAGCTTAGGACTAGCGGTCTACGAGCAGTACTTC.